These 14 T cell receptor beta chains share one sample of origin, sequenced in a study of blood T cell repertoires in COVID-19. Profiled with immunoSEQ multiplex PCR; TCRdb holds only in-frame clones, not every one. The top ten hold about 2% of the sample, which has some 400,000 clones, more than 75% seen once. What was sequenced was peripheral blood. Source of these receptors: a woman aged 55-70 years with COVID-19, enrolled during active disease.

V gene TRBV2 combines with J gene TRBJ2-7, with D unclear. The CDR3 covers 14 residues. The V end lost 3 bases, the J end lost 0 bases, and 9 bases lay between the germline ends. CDR1 SNHLY and CDR2 FYNNEI come from the germline V gene. The CDR3 protein is CASSEVWSSYEQYF. The CDR3 bases are TGTGCCAGCAGTGAGGTATGGAGCTCCTACGAGCAGTACTTC.

This clone was observed once. The V gene is TRBV28, the J gene TRBJ1-2; 7 positions match TRBD1. Looked up from germline, CDR1 is MDHEN and CDR2 is SYDVKM. Unmatched junction bases numbered 6, after V lost 6 bases and J lost 2 bases. CDR3 length equals 14 residues. In DNA, the CDR3 is TGTGCCAGCAGGCCGACAGGGCTAAACTATGGCTACACCTTC. Translation: CASRPTGLNYGYTF.

J is TRBJ2-7 and V is TRBV10-2; no reliable D call. The CDR3 loop spans 14 amino acids. Trimming left V 7 bases short and J 0 bases short, with 13 bases between. Per the germline V gene, CDR1 is WSHSY and CDR2 is SAAADI. The CDR3 coding sequence is TGCGCCAGCATGTTTGGAGCCGGCTCCTACGAGCAGTACTTC. The encoded protein is CASMFGAGSYEQYF.

V usage is TRBV29-1 and J usage is TRBJ2-5; 8 positions agree with TRBD1. V lost 2 bases to trimming and J lost 4 bases; unmatched junction nucleotides: 6. The CDR3 is 14 amino acids. Per the germline V gene, CDR1 is SQVTM and CDR2 is ANQGSEA. CDR3 protein: CSVEPQGAPETQYF. In nucleotides, the CDR3 is TGCAGCGTTGAACCCCAGGGGGCGCCAGAGACCCAGTACTTC.

The rearrangement links TRBV15 to TRBJ1-2; D is undetermined. The V end lost 0 bases, the J end lost 4 bases, and 9 bases lay between the germline ends. Germline V gene data show CDR1 as LNHNV and CDR2 as YYDKDF (reference sequence). The CDR3 length is 14 residues. CDR3 amino acids: CATSRDVGSYGYTF. The CDR3 nucleotides read TGTGCCACCAGCAGAGATGTAGGGAGCTATGGCTACACCTTC.

The CDR3 reads CASSSPYRGRRSPLHF. The CDR3 DNA reads TGTGCCAGCAGCTCCCCGTACAGGGGCCGGAGATCACCCCTCCACTTT. The rearrangement links TRBV7-2 to TRBJ1-6; the match to TRBD1 covers 7 bases. The CDR3 consists of 16 residues. Germline V lookup: CDR1 SGHTA, CDR2 FQGNSA. Trimming removed 4 bases from V and 10 bases from J; junction bases left unmatched: 13.

The CDR3 coding sequence is TGTGCCAGCAGTTACACGCGATACACGGGGGCTTTCTTT. Translating gives CASSYTRYTGAFF. The V and J genes are TRBV13 and TRBJ1-1; D is uncertain. Germline loops: CDR1 PRHDT, CDR2 FYEKMQ (reference sequence). The CDR3 is 13 amino acids. Deletions cut 6 bases from V and 11 bases from J, with 19 bases between.

The chain carries TRBV7-9 and TRBJ1-2, with D maybe TRBD1 (5 bases). Germline V gene data show CDR1 as SEHNR and CDR2 as FQNEAQ (reference sequence). V was pared by 0 bases and J by 4 bases, with 15 bases between. This CDR3 contains 16 residues. Written as DNA, the CDR3 is TGTGCCAGCAGCTTAGCGGTGGGGGGAATCCCCTATGGCTACACCTTC. It specifies CASSLAVGGIPYGYTF.

As regards this clone: Compared with germline, one end of the junction differs, possibly owing to a read error. This chain uses TRBV6-1 with TRBJ2-2; TRBD2 matches at 7 bases. Germline V gene lookup returns CDR1 MNHNS and CDR2 SASEGT. The CDR3 loop spans 14 amino acids. The CDR3 region has the DNA TGTGCCAGCAGAGAAGGACTAGTCGTCGGGGAGCTGTTTTTT. It encodes CASREGLVVGELFF.

This clone was seen only once. V is TRBV27 and J is TRBJ1-2; D remains ambiguous. The ends were cut back, 2 bases at V and 8 bases at J, with 12 bases in the middle. The CDR3 covers 13 residues. Germline CDR1 reads MNHEY; CDR2 reads SMNVEV (reference sequence). The DNA for the CDR3 is TGTGCCAGCAGTTTAAGGACCGGCGGGGGCTACACCTTC. It translates to CASSLRTGGGYTF.

V usage is TRBV5-4 and J usage is TRBJ2-5; the D is unclear. The V and J ends lost 0 bases and 1 base respectively, with 4 bases between them. Germline CDR1 SGHNT, CDR2 YYREEE (reference sequence). This CDR3 has 13 residues. CDR3 in DNA: TGTGCCAGCAGCTTGGTACTCCAAGAGACCCAGTACTTC. This gives the protein CASSLVLQETQYF.

This clone was counted at least ten times. The junction and the germline gene differ at one end; a read error may be behind it. The chain recombines TRBV7-6 with TRBJ1-6; 7 positions agree with TRBD1. CDR1 is SGHVS and CDR2 is FNYEAQ in the germline V gene. The CDR3 runs 18 residues. This chain's CDR3 is CASSRSTNTGDNKSPLHF. The CDR3, as DNA: TGTGCCAGCAGCCGCAGTACAAACACAGGGGATAATAAGTCACCCCTCCACTTT. The full variable domain, rest sourced from reference TRBV7-6 and TRBJ1-6, is GAGVSQSPRYKVTKRGQDVALRCDPISGHVSLYWYRQALGQGPEFLTYFNYEAQQDKSGLPNDRFSAERPEGSISTLTIQRTEQRDSAMYRCASSRSTNTGDNKSPLHFGNGTRLTVT.

The V and J genes are TRBV11-1 and TRBJ2-5; 8 positions match TRBD1. Trimming removed 5 bases from V and 4 bases from J; junction bases left unmatched: 12. CDR1 and CDR2 (germline): SGHAT, FQDESV (reference sequence). This CDR3 is 16 amino acids long. The CDR3 DNA sequence: TGTGCCAGCAGCCCGGCCCAGGGGGCATGGGTAGAGACCCAGTACTTC. Translating it yields CASSPAQGAWVETQYF.

V and J are TRBV10-1 and TRBJ2-5, with D maybe TRBD2 (6 bases). V lost 4 bases, J lost 5 bases, and 14 bases lay in between. The germline V gene has CDR1 WNHNN and CDR2 SYGVQD (reference sequence). The CDR3 is made up of 14 amino acids. CDR3 region: CASSAEGVRETQYF. DNA of the CDR3: TGCGCCAGCAGTGCGGAGGGTGTGCGGGAGACCCAGTACTTC.